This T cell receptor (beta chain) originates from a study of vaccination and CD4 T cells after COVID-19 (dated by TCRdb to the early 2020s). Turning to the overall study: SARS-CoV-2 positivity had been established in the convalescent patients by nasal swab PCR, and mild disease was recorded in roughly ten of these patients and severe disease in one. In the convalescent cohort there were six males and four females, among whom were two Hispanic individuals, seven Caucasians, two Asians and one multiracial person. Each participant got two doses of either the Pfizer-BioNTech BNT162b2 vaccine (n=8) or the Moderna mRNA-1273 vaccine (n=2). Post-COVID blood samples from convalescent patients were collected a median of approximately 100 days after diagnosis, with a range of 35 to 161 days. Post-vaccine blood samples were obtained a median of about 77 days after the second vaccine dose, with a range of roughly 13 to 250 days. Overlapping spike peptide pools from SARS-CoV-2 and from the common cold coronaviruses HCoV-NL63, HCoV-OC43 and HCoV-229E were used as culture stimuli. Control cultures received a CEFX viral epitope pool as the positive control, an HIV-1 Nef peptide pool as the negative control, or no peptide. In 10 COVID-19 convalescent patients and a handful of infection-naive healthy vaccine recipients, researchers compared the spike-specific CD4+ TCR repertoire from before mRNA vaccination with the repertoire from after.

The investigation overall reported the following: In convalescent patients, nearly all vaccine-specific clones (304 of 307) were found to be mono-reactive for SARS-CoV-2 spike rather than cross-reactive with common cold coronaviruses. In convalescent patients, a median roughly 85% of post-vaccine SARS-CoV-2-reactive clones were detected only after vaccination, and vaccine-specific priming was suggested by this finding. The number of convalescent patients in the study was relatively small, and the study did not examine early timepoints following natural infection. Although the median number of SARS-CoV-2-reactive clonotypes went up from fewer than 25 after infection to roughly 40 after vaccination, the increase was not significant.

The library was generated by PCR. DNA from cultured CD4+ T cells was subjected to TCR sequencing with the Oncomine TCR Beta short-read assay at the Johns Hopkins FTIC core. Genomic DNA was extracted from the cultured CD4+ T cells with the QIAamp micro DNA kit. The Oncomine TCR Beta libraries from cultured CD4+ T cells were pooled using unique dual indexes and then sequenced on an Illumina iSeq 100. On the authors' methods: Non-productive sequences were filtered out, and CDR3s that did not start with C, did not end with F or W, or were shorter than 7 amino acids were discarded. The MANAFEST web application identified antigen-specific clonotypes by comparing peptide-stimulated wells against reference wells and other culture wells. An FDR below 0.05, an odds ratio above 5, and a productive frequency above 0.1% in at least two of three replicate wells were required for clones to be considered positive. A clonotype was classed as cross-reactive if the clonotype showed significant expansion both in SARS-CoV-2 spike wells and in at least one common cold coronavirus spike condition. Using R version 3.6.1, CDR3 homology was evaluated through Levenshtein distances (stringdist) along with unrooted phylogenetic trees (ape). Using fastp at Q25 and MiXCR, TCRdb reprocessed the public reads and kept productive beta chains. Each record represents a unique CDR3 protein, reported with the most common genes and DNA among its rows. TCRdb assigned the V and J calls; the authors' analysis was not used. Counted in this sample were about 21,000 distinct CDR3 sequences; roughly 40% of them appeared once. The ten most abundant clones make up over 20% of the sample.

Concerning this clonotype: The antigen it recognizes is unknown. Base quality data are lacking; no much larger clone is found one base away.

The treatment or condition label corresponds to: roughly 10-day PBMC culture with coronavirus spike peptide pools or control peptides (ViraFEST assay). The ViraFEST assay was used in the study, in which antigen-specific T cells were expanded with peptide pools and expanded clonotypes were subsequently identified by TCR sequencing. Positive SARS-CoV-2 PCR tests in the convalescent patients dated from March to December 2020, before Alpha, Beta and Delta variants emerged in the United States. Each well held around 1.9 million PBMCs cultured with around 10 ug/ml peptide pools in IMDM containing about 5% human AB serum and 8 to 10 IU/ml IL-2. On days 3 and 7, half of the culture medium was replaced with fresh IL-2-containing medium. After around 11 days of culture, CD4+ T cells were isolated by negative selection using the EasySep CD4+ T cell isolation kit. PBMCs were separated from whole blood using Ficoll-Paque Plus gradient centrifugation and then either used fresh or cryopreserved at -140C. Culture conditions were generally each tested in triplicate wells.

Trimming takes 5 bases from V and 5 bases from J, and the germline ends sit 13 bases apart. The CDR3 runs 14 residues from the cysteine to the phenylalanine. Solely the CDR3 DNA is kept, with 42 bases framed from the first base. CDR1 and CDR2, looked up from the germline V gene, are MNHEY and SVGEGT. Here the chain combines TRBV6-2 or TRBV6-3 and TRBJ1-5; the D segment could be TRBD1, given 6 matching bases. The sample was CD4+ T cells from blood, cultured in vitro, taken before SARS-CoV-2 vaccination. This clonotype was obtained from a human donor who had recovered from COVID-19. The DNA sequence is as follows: TGTGCCAGCAGTCTTGCACAGGGAGATCAGCCCCAGCATTTT. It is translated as CASSLAQGDQPQHF.